This T cell receptor beta chain was sequenced during a study of blood T cell repertoires in COVID-19. Turning to the study itself: COVID-19 samples collected from the United States, Italy and Spain covered acute and convalescent phases. Sample material is recorded as cDNA or gDNA derived from T cells, B-cell-depleted T cells, or PBMCs.

Under the authors' procedure: Researchers report that nucleated cell counts were estimated from reference gene primer amplification. Clones were read by immunoSEQ multiplex PCR, and TCRdb kept only the in-frame ones, dropping some. That table supplies the V and J calls and clone size; D and trimming were determined from the DNA. The sample contains about 200,000 clones, around 84% of which appear only once. Deletions cut 4 bases from V and 2 bases from J, with 18 bases between. Looked up from germline, CDR1 is GTSNPN and CDR2 is SVGIG (reference sequence). CDR3 size: 15 residues. Sequenced input: peripheral blood. The rearrangement joins TRBV30 to TRBJ2-7, with D unresolved. This receptor was taken from a woman aged 80 or over with acute or convalescent COVID-19. The CDR3 loop reads CAWTSSLGVPYEQYF. CDR3 DNA sequence: TGTGCCTGGACCTCCTCGCTAGGAGTCCCCTACGAGCAGTACTTC.